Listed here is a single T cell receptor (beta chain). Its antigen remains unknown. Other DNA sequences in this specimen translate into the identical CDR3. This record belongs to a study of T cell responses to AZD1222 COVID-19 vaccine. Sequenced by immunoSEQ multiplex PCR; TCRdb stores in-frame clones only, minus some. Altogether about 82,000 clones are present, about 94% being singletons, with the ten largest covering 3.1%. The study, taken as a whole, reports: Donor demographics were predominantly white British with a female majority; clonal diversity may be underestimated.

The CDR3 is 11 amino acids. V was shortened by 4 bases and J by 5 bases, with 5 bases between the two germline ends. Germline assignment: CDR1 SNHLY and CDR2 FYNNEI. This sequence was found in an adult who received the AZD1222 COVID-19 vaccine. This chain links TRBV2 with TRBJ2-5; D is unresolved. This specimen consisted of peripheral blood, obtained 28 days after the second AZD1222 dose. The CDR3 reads CASSGEETQYF. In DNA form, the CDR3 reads TGTGCCAGCAGTGGCGAGGAGACCCAGTACTTC.